This T cell receptor (beta chain) is drawn from a study of cytomegalovirus exposure and HLA in healthy donors. Deletions cut 8 bases from V and 2 bases from J, with 11 bases between. The CDR3 consists of 13 residues. The germline V gene has CDR1 SGHTA and CDR2 FQGTGA. The primer mix had 60 Vbeta and 13 Jbeta primers. TCRdb's copy holds only in-frame clones and misses some; the assay was immunoSEQ multiplex PCR. The data hold some 190,000 clones, with around three quarters observed a single time. This receptor was obtained from a woman under 40 in good health and CMV-seronegative. This chain links TRBV7-3 with TRBJ2-3; D perhaps matches TRBD1 (6 bases). The sequencing input was PBMCs. The CDR3 DNA sequence: TGTGCCAGCGGACAGCCGAACACAGATACGCAGTATTTT. It is translated as CASGQPNTDTQYF.